Listed below are T cell receptor beta chains from one sample, sequenced in a study of T cells in localized non-small cell lung cancer. Method: immunoSEQ multiplex PCR; TCRdb's copy keeps in-frame clones and lacks some. The sample consists of about 40,000 clones, around 87% of them appearing once. The sequences come from peripheral blood, collected before any cancer treatment. The receptors here all came from a man aged 18 to 49 with stage I lung adenocarcinoma. The CDR3 runs from the conserved cysteine through the conserved F or W. The order of the fields is clone size, J gene, V gene, D gene, CDR3 DNA, CDR3 protein. A D gene is named only where the DNA matches it firmly. The size entry is marked missing in some rows and otherwise reads once, few, many or a size class.

.	TRBJ1-1	TRBV4-1	TRBD1	TGCGCCAGCAGTCCGGACAGGGACACTGAAGCTTTCTTT	CASSPDRDTEAFF
.	TRBJ2-4	TRBV7-2	.	TGTGCCAGCAGCCCGGACATCCTAGCCAAAAACATTCAGTACTTC	CASSPDILAKNIQYF
.	TRBJ1-1	TRBV19	TRBD1	TGTGCCAGTAAAGCCGGGACAGGGCCGGCTTTCTTT	CASKAGTGPAFF
.	TRBJ1-2	TRBV7-2	.	TGTGCCAGCAGCTCCCCGACAAGCTATGGCTACACCTTC	CASSSPTSYGYTF
.	TRBJ1-1	TRBV6-5	.	TGTGCCAGCAGTTCAGGACGGGGTGAAGCTTTCTTT	CASSSGRGEAFF
.	TRBJ2-5	TRBV5-1	.	TGCGCCAGCAGCTCTAGCGTCCAAGAGACCCAGTACTTC	CASSSSVQETQYF
.	TRBJ2-1	TRBV11-2	TRBD1	TGTGCCAGCAGTAACACAGGGGAAATCTACAATGAGCAGTTCTTC	CASSNTGEIYNEQFF
few	TRBJ1-5	TRBV6-1	TRBD1	TGTGCCAGCAGTGTGCGACAGGGGGCTTTAAATCAGCCCCAGCATTTT	CASSVRQGALNQPQHF
.	TRBJ1-5	TRBV10-3	.	TGTGCCATCAGTGAGTCGTATAGCAATCAGCCCCAGCATTTT	CAISESYSNQPQHF
.	TRBJ1-1	TRBV9	.	TGTGCCAGCAGCGCAGGGTTGAGTACTGAAGCTTTCTTT	CASSAGLSTEAFF
.	TRBJ1-4	TRBV25-1	.	TGTGCCAGCAGCCCGCCAGCCGGAGAAAAACTGTTTTTT	CASSPPAGEKLFF
.	TRBJ1-2	TRBV4-2	.	TGTGCCAGCAGCCAAGGACCGGAGTTAGGCTACACCTTC	CASSQGPELGYTF
.	TRBJ2-5	TRBV15	TRBD2	TGTGCCACCAGCAGAGGGGGGGGGATCACAGAGACCCAGTACTTC	CATSRGGGITETQYF
.	TRBJ1-5	TRBV18	.	TGTGCCAGCTCACCAGGGGCCCGGCAGCCCCAGCATTTT	CASSPGARQPQHF
.	TRBJ1-2	TRBV28	TRBD1	TGTGCCAGCAGTTACGGACAGGGCGCCTATGGCTACACCTTC	CASSYGQGAYGYTF
.	TRBJ2-3	TRBV6-4	.	TGTGCCAGCAGTGACTCTAGCAAACCTAGCACAGATACGCAGTATTTT	CASSDSSKPSTDTQYF
.	TRBJ1-1	TRBV28	TRBD1	TGTGCCAGCAGTGTGCCGACAGGGGGGAACACTGAAGCTTTCTTT	CASSVPTGGNTEAFF
few	TRBJ1-1	TRBV19	.	TGTGCCAGTAGTATCCCGGGGCCCGCTGAAGCTTTCTTT	CASSIPGPAEAFF